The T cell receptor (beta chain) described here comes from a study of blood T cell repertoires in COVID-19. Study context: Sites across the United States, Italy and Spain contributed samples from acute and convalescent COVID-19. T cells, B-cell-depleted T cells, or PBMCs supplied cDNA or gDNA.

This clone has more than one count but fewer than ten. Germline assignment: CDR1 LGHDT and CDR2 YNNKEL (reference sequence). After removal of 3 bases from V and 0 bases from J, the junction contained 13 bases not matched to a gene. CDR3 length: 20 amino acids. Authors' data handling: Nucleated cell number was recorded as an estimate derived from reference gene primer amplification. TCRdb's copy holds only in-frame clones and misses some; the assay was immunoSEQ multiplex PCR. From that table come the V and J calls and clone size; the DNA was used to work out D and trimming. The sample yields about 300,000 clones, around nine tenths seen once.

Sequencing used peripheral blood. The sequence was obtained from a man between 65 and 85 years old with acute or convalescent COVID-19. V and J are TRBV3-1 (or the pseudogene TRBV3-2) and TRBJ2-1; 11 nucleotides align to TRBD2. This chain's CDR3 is CASSHGTSTSGGSSYNEQFF. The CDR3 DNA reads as TGTGCCAGCAGCCACGGGACATCAACTAGCGGGGGAAGCTCCTACAATGAGCAGTTCTTC.